The 32 T cell receptor beta chains listed next were all sequenced from one sample in a study of T cell responses to AZD1222 COVID-19 vaccine. Produced via immunoSEQ multiplex PCR; TCRdb's table is partial and in-frame only. The sample gives around 99,000 clones, 80% to 90% of which show up once; about 4.5% is in the top ten. The material sequenced was peripheral blood, taken 28 days after the second AZD1222 dose. The receptors originated from an adult who received the AZD1222 COVID-19 vaccine.

There are a few counts of this clone. V usage is TRBV24-1 and J usage is TRBJ2-1; 8 nucleotides align to TRBD2. The CDR3 is made up of 18 amino acids. The V gene end was trimmed by 6 bases and the J gene end by 4 bases; junction bases not matched to a gene: 16. The V gene's germline CDR1 is KGHDR and CDR2 SFDVKD. CDR3 DNA sequence: TGTGCCACCAGTTCCGGGAGGGCCCTCGATCGGGTGTACAATGAGCAGTTCTTC. Amino acids: CATSSGRALDRVYNEQFF.

CDR3 nucleotide sequence: TGTGCCAGCAGTTACGAGGGACAGGGTAATTCACCCCTCCACTTT. It yields the protein CASSYEGQGNSPLHF. The chain couples TRBV6-5 to TRBJ1-6; 9 nucleotides match TRBD1. J was trimmed by 6 bases and V by 2 bases; bases with no gene match: 2. The CDR3 has 15 residues. Germline values: CDR1 MNHEY, CDR2 SVGAGI.

Concerning this clone itself: A junction boundary mismatches the germline segment, possibly from a read error. V gene TRBV6-2 or TRBV6-3 combines with J gene TRBJ2-7; D uncertain. From germline, CDR1 is MNHEY and CDR2 SVGEGT. This CDR3 has 11 amino acids. The chain's CDR3 is CASSWSSEQYF. Written as DNA, the CDR3 is TGTGCCAGCAGTTGGTCCTCCGAGCAGTACTTC.

The chain is built from TRBV18 and TRBJ2-2, with 7 bases matching TRBD1. CDR3 length: 18 residues. In germline, CDR1 is KGHSH, CDR2 LQKENI. V gave up 4 bases and J gave up 0 bases; unmatched junction bases: 11. The CDR3, as DNA: TGTGCCAGCTCACAAAACCCGGGACAGCCAGCGAACACCGGGGAGCTGTTTTTT. It specifies CASSQNPGQPANTGELFF.

The CDR3 bases are TGCGCCAGCAGCCATGACCGGGGTAGCTACTATGGCTACACCTTC. Translation: CASSHDRGSYYGYTF. The chain employs TRBV4-3 and TRBJ1-2, with D unresolved. This CDR3 is 15 amino acids long. Germline values: CDR1 LGHNA, CDR2 YSLEER. The V gene lost 3 bases and the J gene lost 3 bases, with 14 bases spanning the gap.

V and J are TRBV6-5 and TRBJ2-7, with 12 bases matching TRBD2. From germline, CDR1 is MNHEY and CDR2 SVGAGI. V was clipped by 5 bases and J by 6 bases; unmatched bases: 2. This CDR3 spans 13 amino acids. CDR3 residues: CASSLAGGVEQYF. Here the CDR3 DNA reads TGTGCCAGCAGTCTAGCGGGGGGGGTCGAGCAGTACTTC.

The V gene is TRBV18, the J gene TRBJ1-1, with D perhaps matching TRBD1 (6 bases). The V end was cut by 4 bases, the J end by 1 base, with 13 bases between. CDR1 and CDR2 from the germline V gene are KGHSH and LQKENI. The CDR3 runs 15 residues. In nucleotides, the CDR3 is TGTGCCAGCTCACTCAAGGGACACCAGAACACTGAAGCTTTCTTT. The encoded protein is CASSLKGHQNTEAFF.

The chain uses TRBV7-2 and TRBJ2-7; TRBD2 aligns across 13 bases. This CDR3 is built from 15 residues. J lost 6 bases, V lost 6 bases, and 8 bases had no gene match. Germline assignment: CDR1 SGHTA and CDR2 FQGNSA. The CDR3 protein is CASRRTSGSVSEQYF. CDR3 nucleotides: TGTGCCAGCAGACGGACTAGCGGGAGTGTTAGCGAGCAGTACTTC.

The V gene is TRBV5-1, the J gene TRBJ2-5; TRBD1 matches at 8 bases. There are 14 residues in the CDR3. The junction had 5 bases not matched to a gene; V was cut back by 4 bases and J by 3 bases. The germline V gene encodes CDR1 SGHRS and CDR2 YFSETQ. The CDR3 protein is CASSRDRTKETQYF. The DNA of the CDR3 is TGCGCCAGCAGCAGGGACAGGACTAAAGAGACCCAGTACTTC. Filled out from reference TRBV5-1 and TRBJ2-5, the complete variable domain reads KAGVTQTPRYLIKTRGQQVTLSCSPISGHRSVSWYQQTPGQGLQFLFEYFSETQRNKGNFPGRFSGRQFSNSRSEMNVSTLELGDSALYLCASSRDRTKETQYFGPGTRLLVL.

This clone has more than one count but fewer than ten. The gene calls are TRBV9 and TRBJ2-1, with 9 positions matching TRBD2. Germline lookup yields CDR1 SGDLS and CDR2 YYNGEE. The CDR3 sequence is 17 residues long. The ends lost 4 bases at V and 0 bases at J; junction bases unmatched: 8. Here the CDR3 DNA reads TGTGCCAGCAGCCCCCGACTAGCGGTCAGCTCCTACAATGAGCAGTTCTTC. It yields the protein CASSPRLAVSSYNEQFF.

The genes are TRBV4-3 and TRBJ2-2; no reliable D call. This CDR3 is 18 amino acids long. The V gene's germline CDR1 is LGHNA and CDR2 YSLEER. Trimming pared 1 base from V and 5 bases from J, leaving 20 bases between. The CDR3 spells CASSQVPVEPLDTGELFF. DNA for the CDR3: TGCGCCAGCAGCCAAGTGCCCGTGGAACCACTGGATACCGGGGAGCTGTTTTTT.

This clone was observed a handful of times. The gene calls are TRBV4-3 and TRBJ1-1; 9 bases match TRBD1. Unmatched junction bases numbered 7, after V lost 4 bases and J lost 7 bases. The CDR3 has 14 residues. CDR1 and CDR2 (germline): LGHNA, YSLEER. The CDR3 DNA is TGCGCCAGCAGCCTTGGACAGGGGCGTCTTGAAGCTTTCTTT. Protein product: CASSLGQGRLEAFF.

The chain joins TRBV2 to TRBJ1-3; 7 positions agree with TRBD1. The CDR3 covers 14 residues. The germline V gene encodes CDR1 SNHLY and CDR2 FYNNEI. The ends lost 10 bases at V and 2 bases at J; junction bases unmatched: 8. The chain's CDR3 is CAKSQGRTGNTIYF. CDR3 sequence (DNA): TGTGCCAAATCACAGGGGAGGACTGGAAACACCATATATTTT.

The chain employs TRBV14 and TRBJ2-7; the D is unclear. The CDR3 spans 14 residues. Germline CDR1 SGHDN, CDR2 FVKESK. Trimming shortened V by 3 bases and J by 2 bases, and 11 bases separated the two germline ends. This CDR3 reads CASSHATWAYEQYF. For the CDR3, the DNA is TGTGCCAGCAGCCATGCTACCTGGGCCTACGAGCAGTACTTC.

The rearrangement links TRBV19 to TRBJ1-5; D unresolved. From germline, CDR1 is LNHDA and CDR2 SQIVND (reference sequence). Trimming removed 3 bases from V and 0 bases from J, with 9 bases in between. CDR3 length equals 15 residues. The CDR3 DNA reads TGTGCCAGTAGTATGTCGGCCGATAGCAATCAGCCCCAGCATTTT. As protein: CASSMSADSNQPQHF.

V usage is TRBV6-6 and J usage is TRBJ1-5, with TRBD1 matching 7 bases. Germline trimming cut 0 bases from V and 1 base from J; bases unmatched to any gene: 0. This CDR3 has 15 residues. The germline V gene has CDR1 MNHNY and CDR2 SVGAGI (reference sequence). The chain's CDR3 is CASSYSQGSNQPQHF. CDR3 nucleotides: TGTGCCAGCAGTTACTCACAGGGGAGCAATCAGCCCCAGCATTTT.

The chain couples TRBV9 to TRBJ2-5; D ambiguous. The CDR3 contains 11 residues. Germline assignment: CDR1 SGDLS and CDR2 YYNGEE. The V end lost 7 bases, the J end lost 7 bases, and 11 bases lay between the germline ends. CDR3 sequence: CASGPVGTQYF. As DNA, the CDR3 is TGTGCCAGCGGGCCCGTTGGGACCCAGTACTTC.

The chain has TRBV16 and TRBJ2-7, with 9 bases fitting TRBD1. The germline CDR1 and CDR2 sequences are KGHSY and FQNENV. The CDR3 has 13 residues. Trimming at V came to 5 bases and at J to 4 bases, leaving 3 bases not matched to a gene. The CDR3: CASSSGQGYEQYF. The CDR3 DNA sequence: TGTGCCAGCAGCTCGGGACAGGGATACGAGCAGTACTTC.

This chain uses TRBV7-8 with TRBJ2-1; 8 bases line up with TRBD2. CDR3 size: 19 residues. V shed 7 bases and J 7 bases; nucleotides not matched to a gene: 24. CDR1 is SGHVS, CDR2 FQNEAQ, per germline. The CDR3 here is CASIPTPGGRIPGDNEQFF. In nucleotides, the CDR3 is TGTGCCAGCATCCCCACCCCGGGCGGGAGGATACCTGGGGATAATGAGCAGTTCTTC.

The table lists this clone with many counts. CDR3 in amino acids: CASSFSGRVNYGYTF. The CDR3 nucleotides are TGTGCCAGCAGCTTTAGTGGCAGGGTAAACTATGGCTACACCTTC. V gene TRBV7-9 combines with J gene TRBJ1-2, with D perhaps matching TRBD1 (5 bases). Germline lookup yields CDR1 SEHNR and CDR2 FQNEAQ (reference sequence). The length of the CDR3 is 15 residues. V lost 3 bases and J lost 2, with 13 bases in between.

This chain connects TRBV7-6 to TRBJ2-2; D gene ambiguous. Trimming took off 5 bases at V and 6 bases at J, with 7 bases between the two ends. Per germline, CDR1 SGHVS and CDR2 FNYEAQ. There are 12 residues in the CDR3. Here the CDR3 DNA reads TGTGCCAGCAGCCCCACCGCCGGGGAGCTGTTTTTT. It translates to CASSPTAGELFF.

V gene TRBV30 combines with J gene TRBJ2-2, with TRBD2 as a possible D gene (5 bases). CDR3 length: 14 amino acids. V was cut by 5 bases and J by 3 bases, with 13 bases left in between. Germline assignment: CDR1 GTSNPN and CDR2 SVGIG (reference sequence). The CDR3 is CAWVRGYHTGELFF. CDR3 bases: TGTGCCTGGGTGCGAGGGTATCACACCGGGGAGCTGTTTTTT.

V usage is TRBV9 and J usage is TRBJ2-3; 10 bases line up with TRBD2. The CDR3 has 16 residues. J gave up 2 bases and V 3 bases, and 6 bases lay outside the gene matches. Germline V gene data show CDR1 as SGDLS and CDR2 as YYNGEE. The CDR3 here is CASSALAGMPTDTQYF. CDR3 nucleotides: TGTGCCAGCAGCGCACTAGCGGGGATGCCCACAGATACGCAGTATTTT.

The chain couples TRBV29-1 to TRBJ2-1; D assignment may be TRBD1 or TRBD2 (5 bases each). CDR3 size: 14 residues. V was pared by 0 bases and J by 3 bases, with 9 bases between. Germline V gene data show CDR1 as SQVTM and CDR2 as ANQGSEA. CDR3 sequence reads: CSVEEEGNYNEQFF. CDR3 nucleotides: TGCAGCGTTGAAGAAGAGGGGAACTACAATGAGCAGTTCTTC.

The chain is built from TRBV5-4 and TRBJ1-2; possibly TRBD1 for D (5 bases). Germline V CDR1 and CDR2: SGHNT, YYREEE (reference sequence). The CDR3 runs to 15 residues. V was clipped by 5 bases and J by 10 bases, with 24 bases between them. The CDR3 coding sequence is TGTGCCAGCAGTCTGGACACCATAGGTATTAGTGTCTACACCTTC. It yields the protein CASSLDTIGISVYTF.

The J gene is TRBJ1-5, the V gene TRBV3-1 (or the pseudogene TRBV3-2), with 10 bases lining up with TRBD1. Germline CDR1 reads LGHDT; CDR2 reads YNNKEL (reference sequence). Unmatched junction bases numbered 19, after V lost 0 bases and J lost 2 bases. The CDR3 totals 22 residues. The CDR3 region is CASSQDFGSGDRGRSGNQPQHF. CDR3 sequence (DNA): TGTGCCAGCAGCCAAGATTTTGGGTCTGGGGACAGGGGAAGGTCGGGCAATCAGCCCCAGCATTTT.

This chain uses TRBV24-1 with TRBJ2-4; the D gene is possibly TRBD2 (6 bases). This CDR3 has 14 residues. V lost 4 bases to trimming and J lost 6 bases, with 12 bases between them. The germline gives CDR1 KGHDR, CDR2 SFDVKD. CDR3 sequence (DNA): TGTGCCACCAGTGAAGGCGGGAATATAAACATTCAGTACTTC. Translation: CATSEGGNINIQYF.

The rearrangement joins TRBV9 to TRBJ2-7, with D maybe TRBD1 (6 bases). This CDR3 is built from 15 residues. Trimming took 0 bases from V and 4 from J, leaving 14 bases between them. Germline values: CDR1 SGDLS, CDR2 YYNGEE. The CDR3 DNA reads TGTGCCAGCAGCGTAGCTTGGGGGCCCCCTTACGAGCAGTACTTC. Translation gives CASSVAWGPPYEQYF.

This chain joins TRBV12-3 or TRBV12-4 and TRBJ1-5; D remains unclear. The length of the CDR3 is 12 residues. V lost 4 bases and J lost 3, with 4 bases in between. CDR3 sequence (DNA): TGTGCCAGCAGTTGGCCCAATCAGCCCCAGCATTTT. This translates into CASSWPNQPQHF.

The gene calls are TRBV14 and TRBJ1-2; TRBD1 aligns across 10 bases. J lost 3 bases, V lost 8 bases, and 6 bases had no gene match. The CDR3 is 14 amino acids. The V gene's germline CDR1 is SGHDN and CDR2 FVKESK. The CDR3 loop reads CASVSGQGDYGYTF. In DNA, the CDR3 is TGTGCCAGCGTTTCCGGACAGGGGGACTATGGCTACACCTTC. Filled out from reference TRBV14 and TRBJ1-2, the complete variable domain reads EAGVTQFPSHSVIEKGQTVTLRCDPISGHDNLYWYRRVMGKEIKFLLHFVKESKQDESGMPNNRFLAERTGGTYSTLKVQPAELEDSGVYFCASVSGQGDYGYTFGSGTRLTVV.

The chain couples TRBV6-2 or TRBV6-3 to TRBJ2-7; D gene unclear. CDR3 length equals 14 residues. V dropped 2 bases and J dropped 3 bases, with 11 bases sitting between them. CDR1 is MNHEY and CDR2 is SVGEGT in the germline V gene. As DNA, the CDR3 is TGTGCCAGCAGTTACAGGCACGAGCACTACGAGCAGTACTTC. This sequence encodes CASSYRHEHYEQYF.

The chain has TRBV7-2 and TRBJ2-5; possibly TRBD1 or TRBD2 for D (7 bases each). Germline V lookup: CDR1 SGHTA, CDR2 FQGNSA. The CDR3 sequence is 15 residues long. Trimming left V 5 bases short and J 10 bases short, with 23 bases between. CDR3 in DNA: TGTGCCAGCAGCCCAGTTCAGCAACCAGGGGGGGACCAGTACTTC. Its protein product is CASSPVQQPGGDQYF.